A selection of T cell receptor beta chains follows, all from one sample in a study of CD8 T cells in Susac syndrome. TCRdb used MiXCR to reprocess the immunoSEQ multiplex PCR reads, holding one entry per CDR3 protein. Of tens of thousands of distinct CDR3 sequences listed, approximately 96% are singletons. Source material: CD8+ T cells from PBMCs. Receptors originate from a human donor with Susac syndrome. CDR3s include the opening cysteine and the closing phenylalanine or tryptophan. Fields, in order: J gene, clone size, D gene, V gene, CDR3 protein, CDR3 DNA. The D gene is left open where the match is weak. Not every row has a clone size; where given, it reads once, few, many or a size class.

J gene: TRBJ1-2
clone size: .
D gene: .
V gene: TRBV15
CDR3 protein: CATSRVPGDGYTF
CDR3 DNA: TGTGCCACCAGCAGAGTCCCAGGGGATGGCTACACCTTC

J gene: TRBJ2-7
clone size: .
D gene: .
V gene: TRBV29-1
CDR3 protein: CSVEGLVGLIYEQYF
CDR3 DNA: TGCAGCGTTGAAGGCCTGGTAGGCCTTATCTACGAGCAGTACTTC

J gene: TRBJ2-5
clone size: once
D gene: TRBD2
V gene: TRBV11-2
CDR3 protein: CASSVTSGGGQETQYF
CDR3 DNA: TGTGCCAGCAGCGTGACTAGCGGGGGGGGACAAGAGACCCAGTACTTC

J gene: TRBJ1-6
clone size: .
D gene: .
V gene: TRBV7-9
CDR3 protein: CASSPARNSPLHF
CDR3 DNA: TGTGCCAGCAGCCCGGCTCGTAATTCACCCCTCCACTTT

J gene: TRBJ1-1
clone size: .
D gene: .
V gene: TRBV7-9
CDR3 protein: CASRVAGGTPNTEAFF
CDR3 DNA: TGTGCCAGCAGAGTAGCGGGGGGAACCCCGAACACTGAAGCTTTCTTT

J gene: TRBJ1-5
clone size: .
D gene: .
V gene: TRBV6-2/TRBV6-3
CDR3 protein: CASSRAVYNQPQHF
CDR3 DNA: TGTGCCAGCAGCCGCGCCGTATACAATCAGCCCCAGCATTTT

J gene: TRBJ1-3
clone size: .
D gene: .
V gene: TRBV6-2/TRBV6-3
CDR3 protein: CASRAPGGVGNTIYF
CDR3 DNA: TGTGCCAGCAGAGCCCCCGGCGGTGTGGGGAACACCATATATTTT

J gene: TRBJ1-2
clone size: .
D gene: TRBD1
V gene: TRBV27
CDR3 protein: CASSNGQGLANYGYTF
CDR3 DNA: TGTGCCAGCAGTAATGGACAGGGATTAGCTAACTATGGCTACACCTTC

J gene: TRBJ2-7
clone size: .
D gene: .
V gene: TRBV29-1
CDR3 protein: CSVVLSEQSHEQYF
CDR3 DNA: TGCAGCGTTGTTTTGTCGGAGCAGTCCCACGAGCAGTACTTC

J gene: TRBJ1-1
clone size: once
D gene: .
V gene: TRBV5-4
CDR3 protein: CASSLDGRKYTEAFF
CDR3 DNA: TGTGCCAGCAGCTTGGATGGTAGGAAATACACTGAAGCTTTCTTT

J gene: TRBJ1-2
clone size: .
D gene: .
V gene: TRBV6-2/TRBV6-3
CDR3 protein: CASSSQGLHLYGYTF
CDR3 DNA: TGTGCCAGCAGTTCACAGGGTCTACACCTCTATGGCTACACCTTC

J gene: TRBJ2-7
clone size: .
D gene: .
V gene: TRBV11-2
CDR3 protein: CASSLAGLAYEQYF
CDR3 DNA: TGTGCCAGCAGCTTAGCTGGGCTAGCTTACGAGCAGTACTTC

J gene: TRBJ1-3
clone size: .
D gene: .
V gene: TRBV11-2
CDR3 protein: CASSLDNSAYSGNTIYF
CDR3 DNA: TGTGCCAGCAGCTTAGATAATTCGGCGTACTCTGGAAACACCATATATTTT

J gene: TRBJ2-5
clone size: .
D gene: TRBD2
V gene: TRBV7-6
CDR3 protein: CASSRTSPEETQYF
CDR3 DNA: TGTGCCAGCAGCCGGACTAGTCCTGAAGAGACCCAGTACTTC

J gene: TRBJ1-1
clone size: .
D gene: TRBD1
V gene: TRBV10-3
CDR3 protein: CAISEATGSTEAFF
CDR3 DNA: TGTGCCATCAGTGAGGCGACAGGGAGCACTGAAGCTTTCTTT

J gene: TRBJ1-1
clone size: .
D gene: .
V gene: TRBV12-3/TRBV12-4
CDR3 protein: CASRRDTPGAFF
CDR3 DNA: TGTGCCAGCAGGAGGGACACCCCGGGAGCTTTCTTT

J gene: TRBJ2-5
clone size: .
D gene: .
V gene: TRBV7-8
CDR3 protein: CASSLEGRETQYF
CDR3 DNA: TGTGCCAGCAGCTTAGAAGGGCGGGAGACCCAGTACTTC

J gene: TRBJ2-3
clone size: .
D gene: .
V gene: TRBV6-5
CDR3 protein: CASSYGSGDTQYF
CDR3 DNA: TGTGCCAGCAGTTACGGTTCGGGGGATACGCAGTATTTT

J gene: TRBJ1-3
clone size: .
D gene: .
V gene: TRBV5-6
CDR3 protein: CASSFSAPNSLSGNTIYF
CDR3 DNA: TGTGCCAGCAGCTTTTCAGCGCCCAACTCTCTCTCTGGAAACACCATATATTTT

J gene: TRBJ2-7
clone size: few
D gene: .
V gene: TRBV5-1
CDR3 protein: CASYDSSYEQYF
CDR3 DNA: TGCGCCAGCTACGACAGCTCCTACGAGCAGTACTTC

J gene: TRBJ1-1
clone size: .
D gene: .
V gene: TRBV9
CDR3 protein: CASSVEGRAEAFF
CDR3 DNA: TGTGCCAGCAGCGTAGAAGGAAGAGCTGAAGCTTTCTTT

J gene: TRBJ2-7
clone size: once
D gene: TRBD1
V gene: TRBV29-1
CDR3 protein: CSGRDRVTYEQYF
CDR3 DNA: TGCAGCGGCCGAGACAGGGTAACGTACGAGCAGTACTTC

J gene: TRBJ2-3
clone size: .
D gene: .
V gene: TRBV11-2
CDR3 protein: CASSLGATDTQYF
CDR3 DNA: TGTGCCAGCAGCTTAGGTGCCACAGATACGCAGTATTTT

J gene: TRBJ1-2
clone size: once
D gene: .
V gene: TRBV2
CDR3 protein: CASTRASGGYTF
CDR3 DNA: TGTGCCAGCACTCGGGCTTCGGGTGGCTACACCTTC

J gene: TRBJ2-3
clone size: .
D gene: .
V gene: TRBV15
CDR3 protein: CATSRGDPYSAGTSDTQYF
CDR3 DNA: TGTGCCACCAGCAGAGGGGACCCTTACTCTGCTGGGACCTCAGATACGCAGTATTTT

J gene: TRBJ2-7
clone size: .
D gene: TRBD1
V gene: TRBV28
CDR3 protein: CASSLQINRGSEQYF
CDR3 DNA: TGTGCCAGCAGTTTACAAATTAACAGGGGTTCTGAGCAGTACTTC

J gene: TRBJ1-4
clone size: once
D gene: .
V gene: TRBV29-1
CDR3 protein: CSVATSTNEKLFF
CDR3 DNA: TGCAGCGTCGCCACCTCAACTAATGAAAAACTGTTTTTT

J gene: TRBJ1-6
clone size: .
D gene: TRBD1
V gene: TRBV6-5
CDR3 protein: CASSRGQGENSPLHF
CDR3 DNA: TGTGCCAGCAGTCGAGGACAGGGCGAAAATTCACCCCTCCACTTT

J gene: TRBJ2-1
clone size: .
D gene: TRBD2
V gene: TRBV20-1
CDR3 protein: CSARGLAGAPNEQFF
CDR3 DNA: TGCAGTGCTAGAGGACTAGCGGGGGCCCCCAATGAGCAGTTCTTC

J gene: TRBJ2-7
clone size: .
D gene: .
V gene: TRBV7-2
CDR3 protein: CASSTDAYEQYF
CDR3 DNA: TGTGCCAGCAGCACCGACGCGTACGAGCAGTACTTC

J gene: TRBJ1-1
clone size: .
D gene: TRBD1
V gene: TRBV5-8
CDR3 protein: CASSHGQGNTEAFF
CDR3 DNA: TGTGCCAGCAGTCATGGACAGGGAAACACTGAAGCTTTCTTT

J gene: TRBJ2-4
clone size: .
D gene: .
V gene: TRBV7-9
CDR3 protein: CASSLDGAKNIQYF
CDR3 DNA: TGTGCCAGCAGCTTGGACGGTGCCAAAAACATTCAGTACTTC

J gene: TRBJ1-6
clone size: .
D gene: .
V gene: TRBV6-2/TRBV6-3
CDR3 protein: CASNSQGLRNSPLHF
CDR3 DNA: TGTGCCAGCAACTCACAGGGTTTGAGGAATTCACCCCTCCACTTT

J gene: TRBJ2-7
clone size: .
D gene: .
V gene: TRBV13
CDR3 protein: CASSPPRQMAQYF
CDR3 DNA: TGTGCCAGCAGCCCCCCCAGACAGATGGCGCAGTACTTC

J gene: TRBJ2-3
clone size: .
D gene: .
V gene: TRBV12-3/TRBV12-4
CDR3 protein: CASSLTSDTQYF
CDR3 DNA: TGTGCCAGCAGTCTTACCTCAGATACGCAGTATTTT

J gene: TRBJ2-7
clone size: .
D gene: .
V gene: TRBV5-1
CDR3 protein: CASSWSSSYEQYF
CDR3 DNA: TGCGCCAGCAGCTGGTCCTCTTCCTACGAGCAGTACTTC

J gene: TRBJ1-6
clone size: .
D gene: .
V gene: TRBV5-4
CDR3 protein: CASSLLAADNSPLHF
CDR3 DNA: TGTGCCAGCAGCCTGTTGGCAGCCGATAATTCACCCCTCCACTTT

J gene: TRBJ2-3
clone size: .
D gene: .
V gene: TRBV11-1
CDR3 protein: CASSPGGADTQYF
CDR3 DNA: TGTGCCAGCAGTCCCGGAGGGGCAGATACGCAGTATTTT

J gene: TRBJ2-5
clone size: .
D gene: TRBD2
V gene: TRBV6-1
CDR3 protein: CASSLGTSGGETQYF
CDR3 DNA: TGTGCCAGCAGTCTCGGGACTAGCGGGGGGGAGACCCAGTACTTC

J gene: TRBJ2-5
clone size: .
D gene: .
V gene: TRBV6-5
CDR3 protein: CASSYRRGQGETQYF
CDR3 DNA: TGTGCCAGCAGTTATAGAAGGGGCCAAGGCGAGACCCAGTACTTC

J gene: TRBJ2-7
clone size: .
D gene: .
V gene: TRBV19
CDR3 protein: CASSIVRDPYEQYF
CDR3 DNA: TGTGCCAGTAGTATTGTCAGGGACCCCTACGAGCAGTACTTC

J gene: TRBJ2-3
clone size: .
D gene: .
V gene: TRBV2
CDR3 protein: CASRLQDTQYF
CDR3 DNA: TGTGCCAGCAGGCTCCAGGATACGCAGTATTTT

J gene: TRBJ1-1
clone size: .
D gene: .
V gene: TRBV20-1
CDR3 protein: CSAPRGTVNTEAFF
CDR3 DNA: TGCAGTGCTCCTAGGGGGACGGTGAACACTGAAGCTTTCTTT